One sample yielded the 22 T cell receptor beta chains listed below, sequenced in a study of shared clonotypes between healthy human individuals. The method was immunoSEQ multiplex PCR; TCRdb's version includes in-frame clones alone and lacks a portion of them. The sample contains 600,000 to 700,000 clones, about three quarters of which appear only once. What was sequenced was memory CD4+ T cells sorted from blood. The sample's subset: CD45RA-negative fraction. These receptors came from a woman younger than 45 in good health.

J is TRBJ1-1 and V is TRBV11-2; unclear D gene. The CDR3 loop spans 12 amino acids. V lost 6 bases to trimming and J lost 3 bases, with 8 bases between them. CDR1 and CDR2 (germline): SGHAT, FQNNGV. CDR3 nucleotide sequence: TGTGCCAGCAGAACAGATCACACTGAAGCTTTCTTT. It translates to CASRTDHTEAFF.

The chain recombines TRBV28 with TRBJ2-2, with D perhaps TRBD1 (5 bases). This CDR3 comprises 14 residues. V lost 7 bases to trimming and J lost 5 bases, with 14 bases between them. Germline values: CDR1 MDHEN, CDR2 SYDVKM. CDR3 sequence reads: CASIPQAGTGELFF. The CDR3 DNA reads TGTGCCAGCATTCCACAGGCAGGAACCGGGGAGCTGTTTTTT.

This clone was detected once. The chain recombines TRBV7-2 with TRBJ2-7; TRBD2 might be the D (5 bases). The CDR3 is made up of 16 amino acids. The ends were cut back, 0 bases at V and 3 bases at J, with 15 bases in the middle. Germline values: CDR1 SGHTA, CDR2 FQGNSA. DNA for the CDR3: TGTGCCAGCAGCTTAGCAGGCGGACTTCCTCGCTACGAGCAGTACTTC. This sequence encodes CASSLAGGLPRYEQYF.

This clone was found a few times. V is TRBV18 and J is TRBJ2-7; 11 positions agree with TRBD2. Germline CDR1 KGHSH, CDR2 LQKENI. With 2 bases clipped from V and 11 bases from J, the junction kept 11 bases outside the gene matches. The CDR3 has 15 amino acids. The CDR3 protein is CASSPDSSGRLLEYF. The CDR3 bases are TGTGCCAGCTCACCAGACTCTAGCGGGAGGCTCCTTGAGTACTTC.

This chain links TRBV19 with TRBJ1-1; tentative D call: TRBD1 (6 bases). CDR1 is LNHDA and CDR2 is SQIVND in the germline V gene (reference sequence). V lost 8 bases and J 1 base, leaving 20 bases between the germline ends. There are 16 residues in the CDR3. CDR3 coding DNA: TGTGCCAGTCGTAGGGGACATACATCCCCGAACACTGAAGCTTTCTTT. Protein sequence: CASRRGHTSPNTEAFF.

The V gene is TRBV11-2, the J gene TRBJ2-1; D assignment may be TRBD1 or TRBD2 (6 bases each). V lost 5 bases, J lost 7 bases, and 18 bases lay in between. Per germline, CDR1 SGHAT and CDR2 FQNNGV. The CDR3 is 15 amino acids. CDR3 sequence reads: CASSTIRRGSNEQFF. The CDR3 DNA follows: TGTGCCAGCAGCACCATTCGGAGGGGGTCAAATGAGCAGTTCTTC.

This clone was detected once. This sequence joins TRBV6-1 and TRBJ1-2; unclear D gene. CDR1 and CDR2 (germline): MNHNS, SASEGT. V gave up 7 bases and J gave up 3 bases, with 15 bases separating them. The CDR3 is 14 amino acids. The CDR3: CASKVRLYDYGYTF. CDR3 DNA: TGTGCCAGCAAAGTCAGGCTTTACGACTATGGCTACACCTTC.

The rearrangement uses TRBV4-1 and TRBJ2-7, with TRBD2 matching 8 bases. Germline loops: CDR1 MGHRA, CDR2 YSYEKL. The trim removed 10 bases at V and 4 bases at J, leaving 15 bases unmatched. This CDR3 contains 15 residues. The CDR3 DNA reads TGCGCCACCCGAGTCGCGTCGAGCGGGAGTTACGAGCAGTACTTC. It is translated as CATRVASSGSYEQYF.

The rearrangement uses TRBV5-4 and TRBJ2-1; 8 bases are a match to TRBD2. With 0 bases clipped from V and 7 bases from J, the junction kept 15 bases outside the gene matches. CDR1 is SGHNT, CDR2 YYREEE, per germline (reference sequence). The CDR3 consists of 18 residues. This CDR3 is CASSLGVLAGTLGNEQFF. CDR3 DNA: TGTGCCAGCAGCTTGGGAGTGCTAGCGGGTACTCTAGGTAATGAGCAGTTCTTC.

The chain recombines TRBV5-1 with TRBJ2-1; 10 nucleotides align to TRBD2. CDR1 and CDR2 (germline): SGHRS, YFSETQ. The ends lost 7 bases at V and 2 bases at J; junction bases unmatched: 6. CDR3 length: 15 residues. CDR3 nucleotides: TGCGCCAGCGGTGAAGCGGGAGGGGCCTACAATGAGCAGTTCTTC. It specifies CASGEAGGAYNEQFF.

The CDR3 DNA sequence: TGTGCCAGCAGCTTAACCCGGGACAGCTCCTACGAGCAGTACTTC. Translating it yields CASSLTRDSSYEQYF. The chain combines TRBV7-8 with TRBJ2-7, with TRBD1 identical over 7 bases. The J segment lost 0 bases and the V segment lost 2 bases, leaving 4 bases of the junction unmatched. There are 15 residues in the CDR3. Germline V gene sequence: CDR1 SGHVS, CDR2 FQNEAQ.

The V call is TRBV7-2, the J call TRBJ2-1, with D hard to call. With 1 base removed from V and 3 bases from J, the gap between germline ends came to 13 bases. There are 16 residues in the CDR3. Per germline, CDR1 SGHTA and CDR2 FQGNSA. CDR3 coding DNA: TGTGCCAGCAGCTTAGAGGCCGGTGGCATCTACAATGAGCAGTTCTTC. Protein product: CASSLEAGGIYNEQFF.

This clone was seen only once. The same CDR3 is also encoded by other DNA sequences in this sample. CDR3 sequence (DNA): TGCGCCAGCAGCTTGGCCATGGACAGCTCCTACGAGCAGTACTTC. Protein: CASSLAMDSSYEQYF. The chain couples TRBV5-1 to TRBJ2-7; the D gene is possibly TRBD1 (6 bases). The V end lost 0 bases, the J end lost 0 bases, and 10 bases lay between the germline ends. CDR3 size: 15 residues. Looked up from germline, CDR1 is SGHRS and CDR2 is YFSETQ.

The gene calls are TRBV5-8 and TRBJ2-6; weak D call: TRBD1 (5 bases). The CDR3 sequence is 14 residues long. Trimming took off 4 bases at V and 1 base at J, with 6 bases between the two ends. The germline CDR1 and CDR2 sequences are SGHTS and YDEGEE. CDR3 region: CASSRQSGANVLTF. The CDR3 nucleotides are TGTGCCAGCAGCAGACAGTCTGGGGCCAACGTCCTGACTTTC.

The chain employs TRBV29-1 and TRBJ2-1, with D perhaps TRBD1 (5 bases). The CDR3 sequence is 14 residues long. In germline, CDR1 is SQVTM, CDR2 ANQGSEA. V gave up 6 bases and J gave up 6 bases, with 18 bases separating them. The CDR3: CSVGHTAFLNEQFF. In DNA, the CDR3 is TGCAGCGTAGGACACACTGCCTTCCTCAATGAGCAGTTCTTC.

As regards this clone: The junction shows a germline mismatch at one end, possibly a read error. The rearrangement joins TRBV5-1 to TRBJ2-2, with D perhaps TRBD1 (6 bases). The CDR3 length is 13 residues. Looked up from germline, CDR1 is SGHRS and CDR2 is YFSETQ. The CDR3 DNA follows: TGCGCCAGCGAAACCGGGGACACGGGGGAGCTGTTTTTT. Translated: CASETGDTGELFF.

This clone was counted a few times. The chain joins TRBV6-5 to TRBJ2-5; TRBD2 matches at 7 bases. The CDR3 runs to 15 residues. CDR1 is MNHEY and CDR2 is SVGAGI in the germline V gene. J gave up 5 bases and V 7 bases, and 13 bases lay outside the gene matches. In DNA form, the CDR3 reads TGTGCCAGCAAGCGGCAGCGGGACGGATGGGAGACCCAGTACTTC. Encoded protein: CASKRQRDGWETQYF.

The V gene is TRBV7-2, the J gene TRBJ2-7, with D perhaps TRBD1 (6 bases). Deletions cut 5 bases from V and 5 bases from J, with 19 bases between. Germline-derived CDR1 and CDR2 are SGHTA and FQGNSA. This CDR3 is 15 amino acids long. The CDR3 loop is CASSLWTEPGNEQYF. CDR3 in DNA: TGTGCCAGCAGCCTCTGGACAGAACCTGGGAACGAGCAGTACTTC. The variable domain in full, with the rest retrieved from reference TRBV7-2 and TRBJ2-7, is GAGVSQSPSNKVTEKGKDVELRCDPISGHTALYWYRQSLGQGLEFLIYFQGNSAPDKSGLPSDRFSAERTGGSVSTLTIQRTQQEDSAVYLCASSLWTEPGNEQYFGPGTRLTVT.

The J gene is TRBJ1-3, the V gene TRBV5-1; maybe TRBD1 (6 bases). There are 15 residues in the CDR3. Germline-derived CDR1 and CDR2 are SGHRS and YFSETQ. Trimming removed 2 bases at V and 0 bases at J, with 9 bases between. Here the CDR3 DNA reads TGCGCCAGCAGCTTACAGGGTTACTCTGGAAACACCATATATTTT. Amino acid sequence: CASSLQGYSGNTIYF.

This rearrangement joins TRBV19 to TRBJ2-2; D remains ambiguous. CDR1 and CDR2 from the germline V gene are LNHDA and SQIVND (reference sequence). This CDR3 spans 12 amino acids. Trimming took off 5 bases at V and 8 bases at J, with 9 bases between the two ends. The CDR3 protein is CASSLIGGELFF. The CDR3 DNA is TGTGCCAGTAGTTTAATAGGGGGGGAGCTGTTTTTT.

Concerning this clone itself: A much larger clone differs by one base, so this may be a read error. Other nucleotide sequences from this sample produce the same CDR3. The chain joins TRBV6-5 to TRBJ2-7; tentative D call: TRBD1 (6 bases). Germline assignment: CDR1 MNHEY and CDR2 SVGAGI. Deletions cut 6 bases from V and 2 bases from J, with 14 bases between. The CDR3 has 14 amino acids. The CDR3 DNA reads TGTGCCAGCAGCCCAGGGGTGGGGACCTACGAGCAGTACTTC. This translates into CASSPGVGTYEQYF.

The chain uses TRBV29-1 and TRBJ2-5; D is ambiguous. TRBJ2-7 explains the end of the DNA better; the J call may be wrong. The CDR3 totals 12 residues. Germline V CDR1 and CDR2: SQVTM, ANQGSEA. The CDR3 is CSVRGTPYEQYF. Written as DNA, the CDR3 is TGCAGCGTTCGTGGTACCCCCTACGAGCAGTACTTC.